This T cell receptor (beta chain) originates from a study of cytomegalovirus exposure and HLA in healthy donors. Study outcomes and limitations: It was about 150 TCR beta chains that were listed as cytomegalovirus-associated. Rare TCR sequences dominated, though some public TCRs recurred in many donors. Both high specificity and high sensitivity reportedly marked the classifier's diagnosis of cytomegalovirus status.

Sequencing used immunoSEQ multiplex PCR; TCRdb keeps in-frame clones, though not all of them. The table lists fewer than 250,000 clones, about 83% of them singletons. On this clone itself: What it binds is unknown.

This receptor was identified in a man aged 18 to 30 in good health and CMV-seronegative. Source material: PBMCs.

The CDR3 coding sequence is TGTGCCAGCACCCGACTGCGGGATGAGCAGTTCTTC. It yields the protein CASTRLRDEQFF. This chain uses TRBV6-1 with TRBJ2-1, with D maybe TRBD2 (5 bases). The CDR3 sequence is 12 residues long. The germline gives CDR1 MNHNS, CDR2 SASEGT. With 7 bases removed from V and 8 bases from J, the gap between germline ends came to 12 bases.